This note documents a single T cell receptor (beta chain) sequence. Its antigen has not been determined. Base qualities are not provided; no much larger clone lies one nucleotide away. The record originates from a study of T cell changes during pregnancy in multiple sclerosis (dated by TCRdb to between 2019 and 2020). With regard to the full study: In women with multiple sclerosis, the researchers looked at how the T cell repertoire shifted as pregnancy progressed.

Libraries came from the immunoSEQ multiplex PCR assay. This is the immuneACCESS table as TCRdb keeps it, with only in-frame sequences that have V and J called. A part of the clones is gone; compared with another copy, unresolved V genes explain less than half, and the rest is unexplained. This sample has about 11,000 clones in its table, and just under 95% of those were observed once. Together, the top ten hold 0.25% to 0.3% of the sample. There are 14 amino acids in the CDR3, from cysteine to phenylalanine inclusive. This entry keeps only the CDR3 DNA: 42 bases, framed from base 1. Trimming leaves V shorter by 4 bases and J shorter by 5 bases, with the junction holding 8 bases beyond the gene matches. The germline V gene gives CDR1 as SGHDT and CDR2 as YYEEEE.

The chain uses TRBV5-6 and TRBJ1-2, and 7 junctional nucleotides match TRBD1. The receptor was derived from a female donor with multiple sclerosis, enrolled in a pregnancy study. The sequences come from CD4+ T cells from peripheral blood mononuclear cells, collected before pregnancy. The DNA sequence reads TGTGCCAGCAGCGAAGCCGGGACAGCGTATGGCTACACCTTC. Translated, this is CASSEAGTAYGYTF. Outside the CDR3, residues come from the reference TRBV5-6 and TRBJ1-2 proteins, so the full variable domain is: DAGVTQSPTHLIKTRGQQVTLRCSPKSGHDTVSWYQQALGQGPQFIFQYYEEEERQRGNFPDRFSGHQFPNYSSELNVNALLLGDSALYLCASSEAGTAYGYTFGSGTRLTVV.